A single sample gave rise to the 2 T cell receptor beta chains below, sequenced in a study of CD8+CD57+ T cells in acquired aplastic anemia. Patients who underwent sequencing had shown CD8+CD57+ cell expansion by flow cytometry. Profiles of TCR beta VDJ and CDR3 were generated from a genomic DNA template. TCRdb processed the reads anew with MiXCR; each CDR3 protein has one entry. Of roughly 260,000 distinct CDR3 sequences listed, approximately 50% are singletons. The sequencing input was sorted CD4+, CD8+, or CD8+CD57+ T cells (not recorded which) from PBMCs. These receptors all stem from a human donor with aplastic anemia.

Only a few counts were recorded for this clonotype. This sequence joins TRBV18 and TRBJ2-6, with 8 nucleotides matching TRBD2. Germline CDR1 reads KGHSH; CDR2 reads LQKENI. The CDR3 runs 18 residues. Germline trimming cut 5 bases from V and 3 bases from J; bases unmatched to any gene: 12. The CDR3 sequence is CASSFPGLVGNGANVLTF. The CDR3 DNA sequence: TGTGCCAGCTCATTCCCGGGACTAGTGGGGAATGGGGCCAACGTCCTGACTTTC.

There are many counts of this clonotype. V and J are TRBV11-2 and TRBJ2-3, with D uncertain. From germline, CDR1 is SGHAT and CDR2 FQNNGV. V lost 0 bases and J 0 bases, leaving 1 base between the germline ends. This CDR3 is 13 amino acids long. This CDR3 reads CASSLESTDTQYF. In DNA form, the CDR3 reads TGTGCCAGCAGCTTAGAGAGCACAGATACGCAGTATTTT. The full variable domain, rest sourced from reference TRBV11-2 and TRBJ2-3, is EAGVAQSPRYKIIEKRQSVAFWCNPISGHATLYWYQQILGQGPKLLIQFQNNGVVDDSQLPKDRFSAERLKGVDSTLKIQPAKLEDSAVYLCASSLESTDTQYFGPGTRLTVL.